This T cell receptor beta chain was obtained from a study of response to subunit inactivated influenza vaccine. MiXCR, applied by TCRdb to the RT-PCR reads, yields one record per CDR3 protein. This sample yields around 200,000 distinct CDR3 sequences, of which 12% are seen a single time; approximately 30% belongs to the top ten. This clonotype occurred many times. CDR1 and CDR2 (germline): SGHRS, YFSETQ. The CDR3 loop spans 17 amino acids. The trim removed 0 bases at V and 0 bases at J, leaving 3 bases unmatched. The same sample was also used in a study of T cells expressing NK-cell markers. As that study records: A 5'RACE template switching approach incorporating UMIs was used to make TCR beta cDNA. Sorted T-cell subsets CD3+CD56+NKG2C+, CD3+CD56+NKG2C- and CD3+CD56-NKG2C+ were TCR beta-sequenced. There were seven HCMV-seropositive donors and one seronegative donor among the eight sequenced.

The V call is TRBV5-1, the J call TRBJ1-1, with TRBD1 matching 12 bases. The sample here was CD8+ T cells sorted from PBMCs, taken roughly 12 days after vaccination. The sequence was collected from a man aged 50-60 years who received an inactivated influenza vaccine. The CDR3 protein is CASSLAGTGGLNTEAFF. In DNA form, the CDR3 reads TGCGCCAGCAGCTTGGCCGGGACAGGGGGCTTGAACACTGAAGCTTTCTTT.